A single T cell receptor (beta chain) is shown here with its context. The antigen remains unidentified. The protocol was immunoSEQ multiplex PCR, while the TCRdb copy is restricted to in-frame clones and leaves out a portion. This table has about 710,000 clones, roughly two thirds appearing once. This specimen comes from a study of shared clonotypes between healthy human individuals. Study in general: Per donor, CD8 memory used one plate, CD8 naive used two, CD4 memory used three and CD4 naive used three. Study findings and constraints: It was anticipated that sequencing depth would influence how many clonotypes donors shared.

Trimming took off 4 bases at V and 4 bases at J, with 7 bases between the two ends. Germline lookup yields CDR1 DFQATT and CDR2 SNEGSKA (reference sequence). This CDR3 contains 11 residues. The genes are TRBV20-1 and TRBJ1-1; D not resolved. The sequence was obtained from a woman between 25 and 40 years old in good health. The sample taken for sequencing was memory CD4+ T cells sorted from blood. The subset: CD45RA-negative fraction. Here the CDR3 DNA reads TGCAGTGCTAAAAACCCCACTGAAGCTTTCTTT. Its translation is CSAKNPTEAFF.